Listed below are T cell receptor beta chains from one sample, sequenced in a study of cytomegalovirus exposure and HLA in healthy donors. Using immunoSEQ multiplex PCR, the repertoire was profiled, and TCRdb retains in-frame clones only, with some absent. The data show 90,000 to 100,000 clones, roughly 80% seen once. Sequencing input: PBMCs. All receptors derive from a man aged 35-49 years in good health and CMV-seronegative. CDR3s leave out the opening cysteine and the closing phenylalanine or tryptophan.

ASSISRDRTTGELF	TRBJ2-2	TRBV19
ASSYSKAAGLEAF	TRBJ1-1	TRBV6-6
ASSLVSGEYNEQF	TRBJ2-1	TRBV11-3
ASSIGTDTQY	TRBJ2-3	TRBV19
ASSIGTGGETQY	TRBJ2-5	TRBV5-1
ASSPSTSNYGYT	TRBJ1-2	TRBV7-9
ASSLLGSGTDTQY	TRBJ2-3	TRBV11-2
ASNQNLGTVMNTEAF	TRBJ1-1	TRBV7-9
ASSPRRQELYGYT	TRBJ1-2	TRBV18
ASSPSILSSYNEQF	TRBJ2-1	TRBV9
ASSLSGAVSYEQY	TRBJ2-7	TRBV5-5
ASSLDLGGGYGYT	TRBJ1-2	TRBV5-4
ASSYLLAGTGELF	TRBJ2-2	TRBV6-6
ASSLGLAKNIQY	TRBJ2-4	TRBV5-1
ASSGGGVQETQY	TRBJ2-5	TRBV19
ASSLRGLMMVQY	TRBJ2-3	TRBV7-2
ASSPLGNTGELF	TRBJ2-2	TRBV7-2
ASSLSPGGTEAF	TRBJ1-1	TRBV28
ASSQQGREQY	TRBJ2-7	TRBV7-9
ASSESTGQGFFGEKLF	TRBJ1-4	TRBV10-1
ASSLSSGSGDTQY	TRBJ2-3	TRBV7-2
SVEFSSGRASEQF	TRBJ2-1	TRBV29-1
ASSRERGGYGYT	TRBJ1-2	TRBV7-3